This TCR beta chain was captured by sequencing in a study of OX40 agonist ivuxolimab in advanced cancers. V shed 8 bases and J shed 7 bases, with 14 bases lying between them. This CDR3 region has 13 residues. Germline CDR1 and CDR2: LNHDA and SQIVND (reference sequence). TCRdb's table, derived via immunoSEQ multiplex PCR, lists solely in-frame clones and lacks some. Found here are around 60,000 clones, around 80% of them singletons; the top ten hold 1.5% to 2.5%. The TCR comes from an adult with an advanced solid tumor such as melanoma, head and neck, liver or kidney cancer. The chain couples TRBV19 to TRBJ2-2; D might be TRBD2 (5 bases). Sequences were derived from CD4+ or CD8+ T cells sorted from blood, sampled in a trial of the OX40 agonist ivuxolimab. The CDR3 DNA sequence: TGTGCCAGTCGTAGGACTGGGGTCGGGGAGCTGTTTTTT. It translates to CASRRTGVGELFF.